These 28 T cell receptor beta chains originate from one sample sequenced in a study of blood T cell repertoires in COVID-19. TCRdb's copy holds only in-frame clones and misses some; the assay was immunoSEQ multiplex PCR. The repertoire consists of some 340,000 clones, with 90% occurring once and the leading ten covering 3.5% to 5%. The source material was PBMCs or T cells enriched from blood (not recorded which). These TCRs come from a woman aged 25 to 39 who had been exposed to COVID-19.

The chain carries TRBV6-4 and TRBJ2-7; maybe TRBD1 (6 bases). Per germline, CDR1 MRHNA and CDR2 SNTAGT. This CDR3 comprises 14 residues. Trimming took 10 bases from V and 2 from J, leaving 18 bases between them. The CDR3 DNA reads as TGTGCCATCCCCCGGGACATAGGAACCTACGAGCAGTACTTC. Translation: CAIPRDIGTYEQYF.

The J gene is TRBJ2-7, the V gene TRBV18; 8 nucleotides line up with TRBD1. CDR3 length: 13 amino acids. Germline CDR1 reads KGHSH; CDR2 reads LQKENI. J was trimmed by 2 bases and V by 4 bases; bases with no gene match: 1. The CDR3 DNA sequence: TGTGCCAGCTCACGGGGACAGGCCTACGAGCAGTACTTC. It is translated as CASSRGQAYEQYF.

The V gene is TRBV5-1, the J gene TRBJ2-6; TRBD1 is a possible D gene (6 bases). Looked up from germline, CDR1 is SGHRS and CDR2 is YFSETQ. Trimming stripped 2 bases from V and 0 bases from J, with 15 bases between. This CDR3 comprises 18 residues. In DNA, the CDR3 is TGCGCCAGCAGCTTAGTATTGACAGGACGCTCTGGGGCCAACGTCCTGACTTTC. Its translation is CASSLVLTGRSGANVLTF.

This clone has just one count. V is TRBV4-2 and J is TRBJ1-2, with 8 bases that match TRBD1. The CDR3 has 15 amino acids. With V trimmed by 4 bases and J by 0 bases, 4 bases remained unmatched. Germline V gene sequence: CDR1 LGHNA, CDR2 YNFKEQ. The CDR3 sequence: CASSPGQGANYGYTF. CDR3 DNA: TGTGCCAGCAGCCCCGGACAGGGCGCTAACTATGGCTACACCTTC.

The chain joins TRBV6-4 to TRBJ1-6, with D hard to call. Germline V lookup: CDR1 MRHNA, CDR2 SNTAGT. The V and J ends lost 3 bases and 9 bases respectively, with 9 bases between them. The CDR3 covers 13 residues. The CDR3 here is CASSDFGGSPLHF. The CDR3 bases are TGTGCCAGCAGTGATTTTGGAGGTTCACCCCTCCACTTT.

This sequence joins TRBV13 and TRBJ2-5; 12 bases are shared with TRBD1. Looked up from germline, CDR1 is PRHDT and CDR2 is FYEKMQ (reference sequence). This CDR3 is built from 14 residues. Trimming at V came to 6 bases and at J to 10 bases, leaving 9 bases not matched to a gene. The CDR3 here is CASSPRDRGRDQYF. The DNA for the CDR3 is TGTGCCAGCAGTCCGCGGGACAGGGGGCGCGACCAGTACTTC.

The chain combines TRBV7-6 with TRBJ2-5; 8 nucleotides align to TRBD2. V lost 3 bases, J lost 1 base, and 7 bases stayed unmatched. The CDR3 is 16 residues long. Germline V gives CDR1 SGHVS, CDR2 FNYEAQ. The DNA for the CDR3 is TGTGCCAGCAGCTTGTTGGCCGGGGGGGCCCAAGAGACCCAGTACTTC. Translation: CASSLLAGGAQETQYF.

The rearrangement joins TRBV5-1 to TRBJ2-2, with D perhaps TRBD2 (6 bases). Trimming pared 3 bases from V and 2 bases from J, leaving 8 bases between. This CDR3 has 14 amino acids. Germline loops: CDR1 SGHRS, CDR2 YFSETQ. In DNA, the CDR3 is TGCGCCAGCAGCTCGGGACTTAACACCGGGGAGCTGTTTTTT. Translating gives CASSSGLNTGELFF.

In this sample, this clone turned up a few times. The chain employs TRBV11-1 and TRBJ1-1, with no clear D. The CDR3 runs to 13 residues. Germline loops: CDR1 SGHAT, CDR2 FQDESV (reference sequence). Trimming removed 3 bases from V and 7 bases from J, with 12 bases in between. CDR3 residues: CASSFQAVDEAFF. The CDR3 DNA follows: TGTGCCAGCAGCTTTCAGGCAGTGGATGAAGCTTTCTTT.

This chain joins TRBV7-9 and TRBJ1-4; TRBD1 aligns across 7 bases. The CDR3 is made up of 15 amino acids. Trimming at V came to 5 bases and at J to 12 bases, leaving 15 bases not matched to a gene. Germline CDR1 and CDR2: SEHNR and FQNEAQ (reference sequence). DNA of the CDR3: TGTGCCAGCAGCCCCCGACAGGGATCAATGGCGGAACTGTTTTTT. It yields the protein CASSPRQGSMAELFF.

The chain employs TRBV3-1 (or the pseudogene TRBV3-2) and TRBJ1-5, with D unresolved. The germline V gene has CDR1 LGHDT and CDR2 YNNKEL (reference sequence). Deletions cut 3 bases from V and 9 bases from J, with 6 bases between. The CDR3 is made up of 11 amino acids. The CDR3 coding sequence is TGTGCCAGCAGCCAGGAGGGGCCCCAGCATTTT. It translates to CASSQEGPQHF.

The CDR3 DNA reads TGTGCCAGCAGTGAATGGGGGACAGGAGCCTACGAGCAGTACTTC. Translating gives CASSEWGTGAYEQYF. The J gene is TRBJ2-7, the V gene TRBV2; TRBD1 aligns across 8 bases. The V segment lost 2 bases and the J segment 2 bases; nucleotides outside the gene matches: 5. The CDR3 spans 15 residues. Germline CDR1 and CDR2: SNHLY and FYNNEI.

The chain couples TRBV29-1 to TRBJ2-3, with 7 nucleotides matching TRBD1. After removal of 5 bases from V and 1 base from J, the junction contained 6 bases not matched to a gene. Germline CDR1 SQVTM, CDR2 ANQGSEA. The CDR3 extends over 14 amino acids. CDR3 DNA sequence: TGCAGCGTTACTCAGGGGGTAGGCACAGATACGCAGTATTTT. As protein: CSVTQGVGTDTQYF.

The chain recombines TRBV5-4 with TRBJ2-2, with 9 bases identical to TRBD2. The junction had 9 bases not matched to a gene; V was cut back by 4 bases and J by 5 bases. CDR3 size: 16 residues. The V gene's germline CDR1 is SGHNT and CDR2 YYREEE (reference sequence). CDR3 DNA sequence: TGTGCCAGCAGCCCGCGGACTAGCGAATTAACCGGGGAGCTGTTTTTT. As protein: CASSPRTSELTGELFF.

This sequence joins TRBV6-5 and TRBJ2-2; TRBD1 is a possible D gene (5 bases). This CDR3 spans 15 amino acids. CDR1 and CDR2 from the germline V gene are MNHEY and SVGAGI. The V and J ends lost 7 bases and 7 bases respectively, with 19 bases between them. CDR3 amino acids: CASIPAVGAVGELFF. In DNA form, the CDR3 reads TGTGCCAGCATCCCCGCTGTAGGGGCAGTCGGGGAGCTGTTTTTT.

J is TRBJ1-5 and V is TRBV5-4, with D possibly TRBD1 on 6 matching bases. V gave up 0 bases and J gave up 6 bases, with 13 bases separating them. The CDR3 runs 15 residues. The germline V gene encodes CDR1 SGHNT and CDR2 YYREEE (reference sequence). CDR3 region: CASSLGGQISQPQHF. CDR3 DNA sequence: TGTGCCAGCAGCTTGGGGGGGCAGATTAGTCAGCCCCAGCATTTT.

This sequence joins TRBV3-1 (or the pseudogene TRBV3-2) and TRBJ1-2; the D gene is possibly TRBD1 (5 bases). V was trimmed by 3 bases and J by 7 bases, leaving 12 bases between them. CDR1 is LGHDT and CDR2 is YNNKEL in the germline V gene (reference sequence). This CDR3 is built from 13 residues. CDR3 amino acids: CASSHFSGIGYTF. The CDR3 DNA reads TGTGCCAGCAGCCACTTTTCAGGGATTGGCTACACCTTC.

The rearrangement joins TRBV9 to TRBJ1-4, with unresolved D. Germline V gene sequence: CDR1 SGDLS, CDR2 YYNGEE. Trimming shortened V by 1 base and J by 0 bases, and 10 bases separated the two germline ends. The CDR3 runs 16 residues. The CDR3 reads CASSVSGIATNEKLFF. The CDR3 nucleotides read TGTGCCAGCAGCGTATCGGGGATTGCAACTAATGAAAAACTGTTTTTT.

The CDR3 DNA is TGTGCCAGCATCTACCGGGGGTCTTACAATGAGCAGTTCTTC. Its translation is CASIYRGSYNEQFF. This chain joins TRBV6-5 and TRBJ2-1; a possible D gene is TRBD2 (6 bases). The CDR3 loop spans 14 amino acids. Per the germline V gene, CDR1 is MNHEY and CDR2 is SVGAGI. V lost 7 bases and J 4 bases, leaving 14 bases between the germline ends.

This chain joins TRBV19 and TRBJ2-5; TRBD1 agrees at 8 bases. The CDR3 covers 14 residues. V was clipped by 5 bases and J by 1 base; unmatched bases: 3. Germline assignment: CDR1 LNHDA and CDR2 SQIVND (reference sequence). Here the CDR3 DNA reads TGTGCCAGTAGTGCAGACAGGGGCCAAGAGACCCAGTACTTC. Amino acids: CASSADRGQETQYF.

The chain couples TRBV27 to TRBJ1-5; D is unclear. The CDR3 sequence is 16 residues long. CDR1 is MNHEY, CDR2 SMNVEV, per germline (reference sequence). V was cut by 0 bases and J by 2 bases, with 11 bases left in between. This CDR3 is CASSLSSEGGNQPQHF. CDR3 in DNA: TGTGCCAGCAGTTTATCGTCGGAGGGAGGCAATCAGCCCCAGCATTTT.

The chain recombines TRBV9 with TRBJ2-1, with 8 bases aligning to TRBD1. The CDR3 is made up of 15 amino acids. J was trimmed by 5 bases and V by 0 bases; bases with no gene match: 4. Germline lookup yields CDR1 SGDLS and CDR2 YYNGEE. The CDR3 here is CASSVAGTGHNEQFF. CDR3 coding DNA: TGTGCCAGCAGCGTAGCTGGGACAGGCCACAATGAGCAGTTCTTC.

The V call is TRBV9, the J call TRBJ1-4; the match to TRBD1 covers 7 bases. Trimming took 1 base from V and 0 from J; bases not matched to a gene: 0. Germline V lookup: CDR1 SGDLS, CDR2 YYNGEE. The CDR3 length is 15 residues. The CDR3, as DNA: TGTGCCAGCAGCGTACAGGGGGCAACTAATGAAAAACTGTTTTTT. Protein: CASSVQGATNEKLFF.

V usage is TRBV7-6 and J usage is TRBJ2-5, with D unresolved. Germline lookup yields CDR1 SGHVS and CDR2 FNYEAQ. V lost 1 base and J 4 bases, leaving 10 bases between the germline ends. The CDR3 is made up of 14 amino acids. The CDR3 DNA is TGTGCCAGCAGCTTAGACAGAATCTCAGAGACCCAGTACTTC. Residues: CASSLDRISETQYF.

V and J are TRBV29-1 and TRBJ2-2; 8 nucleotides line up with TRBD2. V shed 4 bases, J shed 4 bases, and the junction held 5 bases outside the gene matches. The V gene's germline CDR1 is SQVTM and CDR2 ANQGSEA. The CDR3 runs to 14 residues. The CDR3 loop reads CSVAGGDSTGELFF. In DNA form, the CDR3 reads TGCAGCGTTGCCGGGGGGGACTCCACCGGGGAGCTGTTTTTT.

The CDR3 coding sequence is TGTGCCAGCAGCTACCCGGGACTGGCCACAGATACGCAGTATTTT. It yields the protein CASSYPGLATDTQYF. This chain connects TRBV7-6 to TRBJ2-3; maybe TRBD2 (6 bases). Trimming shortened V by 4 bases and J by 2 bases, and 13 bases separated the two germline ends. This CDR3 contains 15 residues. Germline CDR1 SGHVS, CDR2 FNYEAQ.

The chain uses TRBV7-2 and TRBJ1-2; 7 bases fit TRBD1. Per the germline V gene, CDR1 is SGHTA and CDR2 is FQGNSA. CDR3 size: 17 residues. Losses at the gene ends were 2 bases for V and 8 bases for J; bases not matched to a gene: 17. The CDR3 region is CASSLRRETGPIRGYTF. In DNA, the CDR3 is TGTGCCAGCAGCTTAAGAAGGGAGACAGGGCCGATACGAGGCTACACCTTC.

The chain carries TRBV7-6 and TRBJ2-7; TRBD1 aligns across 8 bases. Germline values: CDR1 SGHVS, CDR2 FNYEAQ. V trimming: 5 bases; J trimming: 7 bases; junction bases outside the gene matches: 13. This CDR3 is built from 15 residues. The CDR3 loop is CASSPQGQAVGEQYF. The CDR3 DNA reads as TGTGCCAGCAGCCCCCAGGGACAGGCGGTGGGGGAGCAGTACTTC.